The 27 T cell receptor beta chains below all came from one sample that was sequenced in a study of blood T cell repertoires in COVID-19. Sequenced by immunoSEQ multiplex PCR; TCRdb stores in-frame clones only, minus some. The sample contains 300,000 to 400,000 clones, 90% of which appear only once. The material sequenced was PBMCs or T cells enriched from blood (not recorded which). These receptors originate from a woman younger than 45 who had been exposed to COVID-19.

This chain uses TRBV11-3 with TRBJ2-3; D not resolved. The ends were cut back, 1 base at V and 1 base at J, with 12 bases in the middle. CDR1 and CDR2 from the germline V gene are SGHNT and YENEEA. CDR3 length: 16 amino acids. The CDR3 region is CASSLGGGRRTDTQYF. The CDR3 coding sequence is TGTGCCAGCAGCTTAGGTGGCGGCCGCCGCACAGATACGCAGTATTTT.

The J gene is TRBJ1-6, the V gene TRBV5-4; D unclear. CDR1 and CDR2 from the germline V gene are SGHNT and YYREEE (reference sequence). Deletions cut 0 bases from V and 9 bases from J, with 7 bases between. This CDR3 spans 13 amino acids. As DNA, the CDR3 is TGTGCCAGCAGCTTGGACCAGGCTTCACCCCTCCACTTT. The encoded protein is CASSLDQASPLHF.

This chain's CDR3 is CASSPGQGARGYTF. Here the CDR3 DNA reads TGTGCCAGCAGCCCGGGACAGGGGGCGCGCGGCTACACCTTC. The genes are TRBV5-6 and TRBJ1-2, with 12 bases aligning to TRBD1. This CDR3 is 14 amino acids long. CDR1 is SGHDT, CDR2 YYEEEE, per germline. Trimming took 4 bases from V and 8 from J; bases not matched to a gene: 6.

This clone occurred once. The rearrangement joins TRBV12-3 or TRBV12-4 to TRBJ1-5, with TRBD1 matching 7 bases. V was clipped by 6 bases and J by 7 bases; unmatched bases: 6. This CDR3 spans 13 amino acids. The CDR3 sequence: CASRKQGSQPQHF. DNA of the CDR3: TGTGCCAGCAGAAAACAGGGGAGCCAGCCCCAGCATTTT.

The V call is TRBV4-3, the J call TRBJ1-6, with D hard to call. The V gene lost 1 base and the J gene lost 4 bases, with 8 bases spanning the gap. Germline CDR1 and CDR2: LGHNA and YSLEER. The CDR3 extends over 15 amino acids. In DNA form, the CDR3 reads TGCGCCAGCAGCCAAGGGGCAGGTTATAATTCACCCCTCCACTTT. Translated, it gives CASSQGAGYNSPLHF.

This clone occurred once. The gene calls are TRBV4-3 and TRBJ2-7, with 12 bases that match TRBD1. CDR1 is LGHNA and CDR2 is YSLEER in the germline V gene. V was clipped by 4 bases and J by 1 base; unmatched bases: 8. CDR3 size: 17 residues. The CDR3, as DNA: TGCGCCAGCAGCCGAAACTTGGGACAGGGGGCTTCCTACGAGCAGTACTTC. Translated, it gives CASSRNLGQGASYEQYF.

The chain has TRBV4-2 and TRBJ2-2; 8 bases agree with TRBD1. CDR3 length equals 17 residues. Germline assignment: CDR1 LGHNA and CDR2 YNFKEQ. J lost 4 bases, V lost 0 bases, and 7 bases had no gene match. The CDR3 DNA is TGTGCCAGCAGCCAAGATCTCCAGGGGGCAACCACCGGGGAGCTGTTTTTT. This sequence encodes CASSQDLQGATTGELFF.

The genes are TRBV3-1 (or the pseudogene TRBV3-2) and TRBJ2-3, with 7 bases fitting TRBD1. Germline CDR1 LGHDT, CDR2 YNNKEL (reference sequence). Trimming took 4 bases from V and 3 from J; bases not matched to a gene: 16. The CDR3 runs to 18 residues. This chain's CDR3 is CASSPHLTGRPATDTQYF. CDR3 DNA sequence: TGTGCCAGCAGCCCCCACTTGACAGGGCGACCGGCAACAGATACGCAGTATTTT.

The chain uses TRBV21-1 and TRBJ1-2. TRBV21-1 is assigned pseudogene status. This CDR3 has 19 residues. CDR3 nucleotides: TGTGCCAGCAGCAAAAAAACAGGGCGGGAGGGAGGTGTCGACTATGGCTACACCTTC. This sequence encodes CASSKKTGREGGVDYGYTF.

The chain uses TRBV7-2 and TRBJ2-7; TRBD1 matches 7 bases. CDR1 and CDR2 (germline): SGHTA, FQGNSA. Unmatched junction bases numbered 5, after V lost 3 bases and J lost 3 bases. This CDR3 is built from 14 residues. CDR3 coding DNA: TGTGCCAGCAGCTTCATCAGGGACAGCTACGAGCAGTACTTC. It yields the protein CASSFIRDSYEQYF.

This chain joins TRBV5-5 and TRBJ1-4, with a possible D match to TRBD1 (5 bases). CDR3 length: 16 amino acids. Between the trimmed V and J ends, which lost 0 bases and 2 bases, there was a span of 11 bases. Per the germline V gene, CDR1 is SGHKS and CDR2 is YYEKEE (reference sequence). The CDR3 DNA reads TGTGCCAGCAGCTTGGCCATCAGGGCCACTAATGAAAAACTGTTTTTT. Protein product: CASSLAIRATNEKLFF.

The CDR3 reads CASSLRQGARDEQFF. CDR3 nucleotides: TGTGCCAGCAGTCTCCGACAGGGGGCTCGCGATGAGCAGTTCTTC. The chain combines TRBV6-5 with TRBJ2-1; 10 bases are a match to TRBD1. The CDR3 is 15 amino acids. Germline CDR1 reads MNHEY; CDR2 reads SVGAGI. V trimming: 5 bases; J trimming: 8 bases; junction bases outside the gene matches: 9.

The V call is TRBV7-2, the J call TRBJ2-7; 8 bases line up with TRBD2. The CDR3 consists of 15 residues. After removal of 5 bases from V and 1 base from J, the junction contained 7 bases not matched to a gene. Germline V gives CDR1 SGHTA, CDR2 FQGNSA. The CDR3 reads CASSRGRGVSYEQYF. DNA of the CDR3: TGTGCCAGCAGCCGGGGGCGGGGGGTATCCTACGAGCAGTACTTC.

This rearrangement joins TRBV3-1 (or the pseudogene TRBV3-2) to TRBJ2-7; 7 bases line up with TRBD2. V gave up 3 bases and J gave up 2 bases; unmatched junction bases: 1. The CDR3 length is 13 residues. The germline gives CDR1 LGHDT, CDR2 YNNKEL (reference sequence). The CDR3 DNA reads as TGTGCCAGCAGCCACGCGGGGGCCTACGAGCAGTACTTC. It codes for CASSHAGAYEQYF.

A single count supports this clone. The V gene is TRBV2, the J gene TRBJ2-7; a possible D gene is TRBD2 (5 bases). V was clipped by 1 base and J by 3 bases, with 10 bases between them. CDR1 and CDR2 from the germline V gene are SNHLY and FYNNEI. The length of the CDR3 is 14 residues. The CDR3 sequence is CASSEGMEVYEQYF. The CDR3 bases are TGTGCCAGCAGTGAAGGAATGGAGGTCTACGAGCAGTACTTC. Looking up the rest from reference TRBV2 and TRBJ2-7 gives the full variable domain: EPEVTQTPSHQVTQMGQEVILRCVPISNHLYFYWYRQILGQKVEFLVSFYNNEISEKSEIFDDQFSVERPDGSNFTLKIRSTKLEDSAMYFCASSEGMEVYEQYFGPGTRLTVT.

This chain links TRBV9 with TRBJ2-3; 8 positions agree with TRBD2. Germline trimming cut 4 bases from V and 1 base from J; bases unmatched to any gene: 5. CDR1 SGDLS and CDR2 YYNGEE come from the germline V gene. The CDR3 spans 15 residues. CDR3 sequence reads: CASSPAGGRTDTQYF. CDR3 bases: TGTGCCAGCAGCCCCGCGGGGGGACGCACAGATACGCAGTATTTT. The variable domain in full, with the rest retrieved from reference TRBV9 and TRBJ2-3, is DSGVTQTPKHLITATGQRVTLRCSPRSGDLSVYWYQQSLDQGLQFLIQYYNGEERAKGNILERFSAQQFPDLHSELNLSSLELGDSALYFCASSPAGGRTDTQYFGPGTRLTVL.

This chain's CDR3 is CASSFPDRGRREQYF. CDR3 DNA: TGTGCCAGCAGTTTCCCAGACAGGGGGCGACGCGAGCAGTACTTC. This chain joins TRBV6-9 and TRBJ2-7; 10 bases fit TRBD1. Per the germline V gene, CDR1 is MNHGY and CDR2 is SVAAGI. Losses at the gene ends were 4 bases for V and 6 bases for J; bases not matched to a gene: 9. The CDR3 totals 15 residues.

The rearrangement links TRBV10-3 to TRBJ1-1; 8 nucleotides agree with TRBD1. The trim removed 5 bases at V and 1 base at J, leaving 9 bases unmatched. CDR3 size: 16 residues. The germline gives CDR1 ENHRY, CDR2 SYGVKD. The CDR3 DNA is TGTGCCATCAGTCCGAGGACAGGGCTTGGGAACACTGAAGCTTTCTTT. Translation gives CAISPRTGLGNTEAFF.

V and J are TRBV18 and TRBJ1-1; no clear D gene. V lost 5 bases and J lost 3, with 10 bases in between. CDR3 length equals 13 residues. Per the germline V gene, CDR1 is KGHSH and CDR2 is LQKENI. The DNA of the CDR3 is TGTGCCAGCTCATCTTCCGGGGACACTGAAGCTTTCTTT. It codes for CASSSSGDTEAFF.

J is TRBJ1-6 and V is TRBV7-9; D is possibly TRBD1 (5 bases). The CDR3 is 15 residues long. CDR1 SEHNR and CDR2 FQNEAQ come from the germline V gene (reference sequence). V was trimmed by 1 base and J by 14 bases, leaving 18 bases between them. In nucleotides, the CDR3 is TGTGCCAGCAGCTTAGGGTTAAGGGGCCGGCTTGCCCTCCACTTT. It specifies CASSLGLRGRLALHF.

This clone was seen a single time. The gene calls are TRBV27 and TRBJ1-1; no reliable D call. CDR3 length: 13 residues. Germline CDR1 reads MNHEY; CDR2 reads SMNVEV (reference sequence). V was trimmed by 5 bases and J by 5 bases, leaving 12 bases between them. CDR3 coding DNA: TGTGCCAGCAGTCCCCTATTTAAGACTGAAGCTTTCTTT. Translating gives CASSPLFKTEAFF.

This clone showed up just once. This chain joins TRBV21-1 and TRBJ1-5; TRBD1 is the table's D call and was not checked against the DNA. TRBV21-1 counts as a pseudogene. The CDR3 has 14 residues. The CDR3 spells CASSKGTGGQPQHF. For the CDR3, the DNA is TGTGCCAGCAGCAAAGGGACAGGGGGACAGCCCCAGCATTTT.

V is TRBV2 and J is TRBJ1-5, with no clear D. Per the germline V gene, CDR1 is SNHLY and CDR2 is FYNNEI. Trimming took 8 bases from V and 1 from J, leaving 9 bases between them. This CDR3 region has 13 residues. The CDR3 region has the DNA TGTGCCAGCCGGTCGGAGAGCAATCAGCCCCAGCATTTT. Translation gives CASRSESNQPQHF. Based on the CDR3 plus reference TRBV2 and TRBJ1-5, the full variable domain is EPEVTQTPSHQVTQMGQEVILRCVPISNHLYFYWYRQILGQKVEFLVSFYNNEISEKSEIFDDQFSVERPDGSNFTLKIRSTKLEDSAMYFCASRSESNQPQHFGDGTRLSIL.

On this clone: The sample carries other DNA sequences with the same CDR3. The V call is TRBV5-1, the J call TRBJ1-1; 9 bases are shared with TRBD1. The CDR3 runs 14 residues. The V gene's germline CDR1 is SGHRS and CDR2 YFSETQ. Trimming took 4 bases from V and 1 from J; bases not matched to a gene: 2. The CDR3 region has the DNA TGCGCCAGCAGCCAACAGGGGGCGAACACTGAAGCTTTCTTT. Translation gives CASSQQGANTEAFF.

The rearrangement links TRBV5-4 to TRBJ2-2; 11 nucleotides agree with TRBD2. Germline V gene sequence: CDR1 SGHNT, CDR2 YYREEE (reference sequence). Losses at the gene ends were 1 base for V and 5 bases for J; bases not matched to a gene: 7. CDR3 length: 17 amino acids. The CDR3, as DNA: TGTGCCAGCAGCTTGCCTGGCCTAGCGGGGGGTACCGGGGAGCTGTTTTTT. Protein: CASSLPGLAGGTGELFF.

V and J are TRBV5-6 and TRBJ2-2; 8 bases are shared with TRBD2. This CDR3 region has 17 residues. The V segment lost 1 base and the J segment 7 bases; nucleotides outside the gene matches: 12. Germline V gene data show CDR1 as SGHDT and CDR2 as YYEEEE. The CDR3 protein is CASSLMLAGFVVGELFF. The CDR3 coding sequence is TGTGCCAGCAGCTTGATGTTAGCGGGGTTCGTCGTCGGGGAGCTGTTTTTT.

The CDR3 region has the DNA TGTGCCATCAGTGAGTTAGGGGACTCTAATGAAAAACTGTTTTTT. Protein product: CAISELGDSNEKLFF. This sequence joins TRBV10-3 and TRBJ1-4, with a tentative D call TRBD1 (5 bases). The CDR3 extends over 15 amino acids. V lost 1 base and J 3 bases, leaving 9 bases between the germline ends. Germline CDR1 and CDR2: ENHRY and SYGVKD.